Given below is one T cell receptor beta chain in context. Here immunoSEQ multiplex PCR was the method, and the copy in TCRdb shows in-frame clones only, minus some. The sample has about 34,000 clones; more than 90% are singletons. Treatment: preoperative locoregional IRX-2 cytokine immunotherapy. This phase Ib study tested locoregional IRX-2 cytokine immunotherapy given before surgery. CDR1 and CDR2 (germline): KGHSH, LQKENI. This CDR3 contains 15 residues. After removal of 5 bases from V and 4 bases from J, the junction contained 6 bases not matched to a gene. The data were taken from a study of preoperative IRX-2 immunotherapy in early breast cancer.

The receptor was derived from a human donor with breast cancer. The chain links TRBV18 to TRBJ1-3, with 9 bases aligning to TRBD1. Sample collection was performed from a patient treated with IRX-2 immunotherapy. CDR3 coding DNA: TGTGCCAGCTCAGGACAGGGGTCCTCCGGAAACACCATATATTTT. As protein: CASSGQGSSGNTIYF.